This T cell receptor (beta chain) was observed in a study of blood T cell repertoires in COVID-19. The authors' processing: Nucleated cell counts were estimated from reference gene primer amplification. Profiled with immunoSEQ multiplex PCR; TCRdb holds only in-frame clones, not every one. Clone size and the V and J calls come from that table; the DNA yielded D and trimming. The data show fewer than 90,000 clones, about nine tenths seen once. Germline V CDR1 and CDR2: MGHRA, YSYEKL. Unmatched junction bases numbered 2, after V lost 8 bases and J lost 2 bases. CDR3 length: 13 residues. This receptor was obtained from a man younger than 45 with acute or convalescent COVID-19. The V gene is TRBV4-1, the J gene TRBJ1-5; TRBD1 matches 8 bases. Sequencing was performed on peripheral blood. The CDR3 reads CASGGQGNQPQHF. CDR3 nucleotides: TGCGCCAGCGGGGGACAGGGCAATCAGCCCCAGCATTTT.